This entry lists 19 T cell receptor beta chains sequenced from one sample in a study of regulatory T cells in long-lasting Graves disease. Construction of TCR beta libraries relied on iRepertoire HTBI primers and on Arm-PCR targeting CDR3 regions. In TCRdb, the multiplex PCR reads were re-called with MiXCR into one record per CDR3 protein. This sample yields about 440,000 distinct CDR3 sequences, of which about 15% are seen a single time; 16% belongs to the top ten. Noted time point: newly diagnosed GD, antithyroid drugs for less than 3 months. PBMC RNA served as the TCR library source. The sample was also linked to a second study, of T cells in Graves' hyperthyroidism and ophthalmopathy.

The sample consisted of peripheral blood mononuclear cells (PBMCs), taken at new diagnosis, from a patient treated with antithyroid drugs. The receptors were sampled from a woman in her thirties with Graves disease.

The rearrangement joins TRBV27 to TRBJ1-1; TRBD1 might be the D (6 bases). CDR1 and CDR2 from the germline V gene are MNHEY and SMNVEV (reference sequence). V was cut by 2 bases and J by 9 bases, with 22 bases left in between. The CDR3 runs 16 residues. This CDR3 is CASSLDPSSGTTKAFF. CDR3 DNA sequence: TGTGCCAGCAGTTTAGATCCCTCCTCCGGGACAACTAAAGCTTTCTTT.

This clonotype came up once. This chain connects TRBV11-2 to TRBJ2-7; weak D call: TRBD1 (5 bases). Looked up from germline, CDR1 is SGHAT and CDR2 is FQNNGV. V lost 1 base and J lost 4, with 11 bases in between. The CDR3 sequence is 14 residues long. The CDR3 is CASSLGGRFYEQYF. CDR3 sequence (DNA): TGTGCCAGCAGCTTAGGGGGCCGCTTTTACGAGCAGTACTTC.

In regard to this clonotype: Given a much more abundant clone one base away, this may be a read error. The chain carries TRBV20-1 and TRBJ1-1; possibly TRBD1 for D (6 bases). The V gene lost 8 bases and the J gene lost 1 base, with 17 bases spanning the gap. Looked up from germline, CDR1 is DFQATT and CDR2 is SNEGSKA (reference sequence). The CDR3 extends over 14 amino acids. The CDR3 DNA is TGCAGTACCTCCCCCCGGACAGCGAACACTGAAGCTTTCTTT. Residues: CSTSPRTANTEAFF.

This clonotype came up a few times. The chain joins TRBV5-1 to TRBJ2-2, with a weak D call TRBD2 (5 bases). This CDR3 has 16 amino acids. With 6 bases removed from V and 2 bases from J, the gap between germline ends came to 17 bases. Germline V gene data show CDR1 as SGHRS and CDR2 as YFSETQ. The CDR3 nucleotides are TGCGCCAGCAAGCCGTCCCTCGGGGATAACACCGGGGAGCTGTTTTTT. Protein: CASKPSLGDNTGELFF.

The chain has TRBV6-2 or TRBV6-3 and TRBJ2-3; 8 nucleotides agree with TRBD1. The CDR3 consists of 16 residues. V lost 5 bases and J lost 1; bases outside the gene matches: 8. CDR1 is MNHEY and CDR2 is SVGEGT in the germline V gene. The CDR3: CASSEVGTGGTDTQYF. CDR3 nucleotide sequence: TGTGCCAGCAGTGAAGTCGGGACAGGAGGCACAGATACGCAGTATTTT.

V and J are TRBV9 and TRBJ1-6; D is uncertain. Between the trimmed V and J ends, which lost 4 bases and 7 bases, there was a span of 12 bases. The germline V gene encodes CDR1 SGDLS and CDR2 YYNGEE. The CDR3 contains 14 residues. This chain's CDR3 is CASSQVTGNSPLHF. The CDR3 nucleotides read TGTGCCAGCAGCCAAGTTACGGGCAATTCACCCCTCCACTTT.

V gene TRBV19 combines with J gene TRBJ2-3; D perhaps matches TRBD1 (5 bases). The CDR3 spans 14 residues. The germline CDR1 and CDR2 sequences are LNHDA and SQIVND (reference sequence). The ends were cut back, 6 bases at V and 1 base at J, with 11 bases in the middle. In DNA, the CDR3 is TGTGCCAGTAGCAAGGGGTCACGCACAGATACGCAGTATTTT. Its protein product is CASSKGSRTDTQYF.

This clonotype has a count of ten or more. The chain links TRBV28 to TRBJ2-7; D is undetermined. The ends were cut back, 2 bases at V and 8 bases at J, with 7 bases in the middle. This CDR3 contains 11 residues. From germline, CDR1 is MDHEN and CDR2 SYDVKM. The CDR3 loop reads CASSLGQKQYF. In DNA form, the CDR3 reads TGTGCCAGCAGTTTAGGGCAGAAGCAGTACTTC.

The chain uses TRBV13 and TRBJ1-2; 12 bases map to TRBD1. This CDR3 region has 18 residues. Germline V CDR1 and CDR2: PRHDT, FYEKMQ (reference sequence). V lost 0 bases and J lost 5; bases outside the gene matches: 10. CDR3 DNA sequence: TGTGCCAGCAGCTTAGGCCGGGGACAGGGGGCGCGTGCATATGGCTACACCTTC. Translation gives CASSLGRGQGARAYGYTF.

In its sample, this clonotype was seen many times. The gene calls are TRBV7-3 and TRBJ2-2; 12 bases line up with TRBD2. From germline, CDR1 is SGHTA and CDR2 FQGTGA. CDR3 length: 15 amino acids. V dropped 5 bases and J dropped 6; count of bases not matched to a gene: 4. CDR3 in DNA: TGTGCCAGCAGCGCCTGGACTAGCGGGGCCGGGGAGCTGTTTTTT. It specifies CASSAWTSGAGELFF.

This clonotype was picked up many times. The V call is TRBV9, the J call TRBJ2-7; D unclear. Per the germline V gene, CDR1 is SGDLS and CDR2 is YYNGEE. CDR3 length equals 14 residues. V was shortened by 0 bases and J by 3 bases, with 10 bases between the two germline ends. In nucleotides, the CDR3 is TGTGCCAGCAGCGTAGACTATTTGAACTACGAGCAGTACTTC. Encoded protein: CASSVDYLNYEQYF. The variable domain in full, completed from reference TRBV9 and TRBJ2-7, reads DSGVTQTPKHLITATGQRVTLRCSPRSGDLSVYWYQQSLDQGLQFLIQYYNGEERAKGNILERFSAQQFPDLHSELNLSSLELGDSALYFCASSVDYLNYEQYFGPGTRLTVT.

Many counts were recorded for this clonotype. The rearrangement uses TRBV6-2 or TRBV6-3 and TRBJ2-5; 7 bases align to TRBD1. With 2 bases clipped from V and 4 bases from J, the junction kept 10 bases outside the gene matches. The germline V gene has CDR1 MNHEY and CDR2 SVGEGT. The CDR3 consists of 16 residues. The CDR3 nucleotides read TGTGCCAGCAGTTACCCCCCCGGTAGGGGGCGAGAGACCCAGTACTTC. Translating gives CASSYPPGRGRETQYF.

The chain joins TRBV5-1 to TRBJ2-5, with TRBD2 identical over 9 bases. Trimming took 4 bases from V and 5 from J; bases not matched to a gene: 12. The CDR3 is made up of 16 amino acids. CDR1 is SGHRS and CDR2 is YFSETQ in the germline V gene. The CDR3: CASSPGGLAGTETQYF. DNA of the CDR3: TGCGCCAGCAGCCCCGGGGGGCTAGCGGGAACTGAGACCCAGTACTTC.

This clonotype was found a few times. This clone may be a read error of a much larger clone one base away. V gene TRBV28 combines with J gene TRBJ1-5; D uncertain. Germline V CDR1 and CDR2: MDHEN, SYDVKM. The CDR3 totals 13 residues. The DNA of the CDR3 is TGTGCCAGCGGTTTATACGGAATTCAGCCCCAGCATTTT. It translates to CASGLYGIQPQHF.

The J gene is TRBJ2-1, the V gene TRBV11-2, with 8 bases lining up with TRBD2. This CDR3 has 14 residues. CDR1 SGHAT and CDR2 FQNNGV come from the germline V gene. V was pared by 5 bases and J by 9 bases, with 9 bases of the junction left unmatched. CDR3 region: CASSPQGLGVEQFF. The CDR3, as DNA: TGTGCCAGCAGCCCCCAGGGACTAGGAGTTGAGCAGTTCTTC.

In the case of this clonotype: A read error is possible here, since a much larger clone lies one base away. The CDR3 bases are TGTGCCAGCTGGAGGACGCCGAGCGAGCAGCACTTC. This gives the protein CASWRTPSEQHF. The chain recombines TRBV2 with TRBJ2-7, with D perhaps matching TRBD2 (5 bases). This CDR3 contains 12 residues. Germline values: CDR1 SNHLY, CDR2 FYNNEI. Full variable domain (remainder filled in from reference TRBV2 and TRBJ2-7): EPEVTQTPSHQVTQMGQEVILRCVPISNHLYFYWYRQILGQKVEFLVSFYNNEISEKSEIFDDQFSVERPDGSNFTLKIRSTKLEDSAMYFCASWRTPSEQHFGPGTRLTVT.

The table lists this clonotype with many counts. The V and J genes are TRBV7-9 and TRBJ2-3, with 10 bases that match TRBD2. J lost 5 bases, V lost 10 bases, and 9 bases had no gene match. CDR1 is SEHNR, CDR2 FQNEAQ, per germline (reference sequence). The CDR3 is made up of 14 amino acids. The CDR3 DNA sequence: TGTGCCACCTTCCTAGCGGGAGCCCAAGATACGCAGTATTTT. It yields the protein CATFLAGAQDTQYF.

At least ten counts were recorded for this clonotype. V and J are TRBV9 and TRBJ2-5; TRBD2 matches at 11 bases. Trimming cost V 0 bases and J 8 bases; bases outside gene matches: 9. The CDR3 loop spans 16 amino acids. Germline V gives CDR1 SGDLS, CDR2 YYNGEE. The CDR3 loop is CASSVDGTSGHVTQYF. CDR3 nucleotide sequence: TGTGCCAGCAGCGTAGATGGGACTAGCGGTCATGTTACCCAGTACTTC.

This clonotype appeared a few times. The rearrangement joins TRBV24-1 to TRBJ2-5; D may match TRBD1 or TRBD2 (5 bases each). The CDR3 totals 18 residues. Germline loops: CDR1 KGHDR, CDR2 SFDVKD. Trimming removed 0 bases at V and 5 bases at J, with 21 bases between. The DNA for the CDR3 is TGTGCCACCAGTGATTTGTCCTATGGGACGGCGCGCGAGGAGACCCAGTACTTC. Protein: CATSDLSYGTAREETQYF.